The rows below give T cell receptor beta chains drawn from one sample of a study of cytomegalovirus exposure and HLA in healthy donors. Assay used: immunoSEQ multiplex PCR; TCRdb lists only in-frame clones, some missing. Found here are fewer than 200,000 clones, around 80% of them singletons; the top ten hold around 4.1%. Sample: PBMCs. These receptors all come from a woman aged 45-59 years in good health and CMV-seropositive. CDR3s include the opening cysteine and the closing phenylalanine or tryptophan. D genes are given only for firm matches. Clone size is not always given. Where it is, it says once, few, many or a class for expanded clones.

NA,TRBV19,once,TRBJ2-7,TGTGCCAGTAGTATAAATGGGGGCGTAACCTACGAGCAGTACTTC,CASSINGGVTYEQYF
TRBD1,TRBV6-4,NA,TRBJ2-7,TGTGCCAGCACGCTGGACAGGCCGCCCTACGAGCAGTACTTC,CASTLDRPPYEQYF
TRBD2,TRBV4-3,few,TRBJ2-3,TGCGCCAGCAGCCAAGACGGGAGGGGCGGGGATACGCAGTATTTT,CASSQDGRGGDTQYF
NA,TRBV9,once,TRBJ1-1,TGTGCCAGCAGCACTAGACCCGACCCCAACACTGAAGCTTTCTTT,CASSTRPDPNTEAFF
NA,TRBV2,NA,TRBJ2-7,TGTGCCAGCAGTGAAACAGGGTGGGGCTCCTACGAGCAGTACTTC,CASSETGWGSYEQYF
NA,TRBV11-2,NA,TRBJ2-3,TGTGCCACCGGCCATAATGTAGCTATCACAGATACGCAGTATTTT,CATGHNVAITDTQYF
NA,TRBV30,NA,TRBJ2-1,TGTGCCTGGAGTGTCGGGGAGAGCTCCTACAATGAGCAGTTCTTC,CAWSVGESSYNEQFF
NA,TRBV7-3,NA,TRBJ1-1,TGTGCCAGCTCCCAGGGGCGGAACACTGAAGCTTTCTTT,CASSQGRNTEAFF
NA,TRBV7-2,NA,TRBJ2-4,TGTGCCAGCAGCTTAGGGTCCGGGACTGTCGGCATTCAGTACTTC,CASSLGSGTVGIQYF
TRBD1,TRBV19,NA,TRBJ1-5,TGTGCCAGTAGTACGTCAGGGGGAAGCAATCAGCCCCAGCATTTT,CASSTSGGSNQPQHF
TRBD2,TRBV7-7,NA,TRBJ2-5,TGTGCTAGCAGCTTAGTTTCCAGCGGGGGCCTCGAGACCCAGTACTTC,CASSLVSSGGLETQYF
NA,TRBV11-2,once,TRBJ2-3,TGTGCCAGCAGCTTAGATCAGGGTAGCGGAGGCACAGATACGCAGTATTTT,CASSLDQGSGGTDTQYF
NA,TRBV5-1,many,TRBJ2-2,TGCGCCAGCAGCTTGCACGGTACGAACACCGGGGAGCTGTTTTTT,CASSLHGTNTGELFF
NA,TRBV25-1,NA,TRBJ2-5,TGTGCCAGCAGTGAACGTAGCAGAGGGGAGACCCAGTACTTC,CASSERSRGETQYF
NA,TRBV5-4,NA,TRBJ2-2,TGTGCCAGCAGCTTGCGAGGGAGGATGAACACCGGGGAGCTGTTTTTT,CASSLRGRMNTGELFF
TRBD1,TRBV5-4,once,TRBJ2-1,TGTGCCAGCAGCTTGAGGACGGGACAGGGTTACAATGAGCAGTTCTTC,CASSLRTGQGYNEQFF
TRBD1,TRBV7-2,NA,TRBJ1-1,TGTGCCAGCAGCTTAGCGGGGGGACAGCAAGAAGCTTTCTTT,CASSLAGGQQEAFF
TRBD1,TRBV11-2,once,TRBJ2-7,TGTGCCAGCAGCTCAGGAACAGGGGGCTACGAGCAGTACTTC,CASSSGTGGYEQYF
TRBD2,TRBV5-1,NA,TRBJ2-5,TGCGCCAGCAGCTTGGACGGGACTAGCGGGGGAGAGACCCAGTACTTC,CASSLDGTSGGETQYF
TRBD1,TRBV14,NA,TRBJ1-1,TGTGCCAGCAGTCCACCTACAGGGGCAACTGAAGCTTTCTTT,CASSPPTGATEAFF
TRBD2,TRBV5-4,NA,TRBJ2-3,TGTGCCAGCAGCTTAACGGCCGGGAGGGCCCCAGATACGCAGTATTTT,CASSLTAGRAPDTQYF
TRBD1,TRBV15,NA,TRBJ1-2,TGTGCCACCAGCGATCACCGGGACAGGGGTTTCTATGGCTACACCTTC,CATSDHRDRGFYGYTF
NA,TRBV5-6,NA,TRBJ1-5,TGTGCCAGCAGCACATCTCCTTGGGCAGGGGAAAATCAGCCCCAGCATTTT,CASSTSPWAGENQPQHF
NA,TRBV9,NA,TRBJ2-7,TGTGCCAGCACCCTCGGGGGAGATCCGTTGCCCTACGAGCAGTACTTC,CASTLGGDPLPYEQYF